The rows below give T cell receptor beta chains drawn from one sample of a study of beta chain features in type 1 diabetes. The method was immunoSEQ multiplex PCR; TCRdb's version includes in-frame clones alone and lacks a portion of them. The sample records some 330,000 clones, approximately 10% being singletons. The material sequenced was naive CD4+ T cells from blood. The receptors were sampled from a woman in her thirties in good health. The CDR3 runs from the conserved cysteine through the conserved F or W. The order of the fields is J gene, V gene, clone size, D gene, CDR3 protein, CDR3 DNA. A D gene is named only where the DNA matches it firmly. Clone sizes are given selectively: once, few, many, or a class where the clone is expanded.

>TRBJ2-7|TRBV20-1|few|-
CSANTYEQYF
TGCAGTGCTAATACATACGAGCAGTACTTC
>TRBJ2-7|TRBV4-2|-|-
CASSQFRDSGNEQYF
TGTGCCAGCAGCCAATTTCGGGACTCCGGGAACGAGCAGTACTTC
>TRBJ2-7|TRBV28|-|TRBD1
CAILRQGPYEQYF
TGTGCCATCCTAAGACAGGGACCTTACGAGCAGTACTTC
>TRBJ2-7|TRBV6-5|-|TRBD2
CASRGAGGLYEQYF
TGTGCCAGCAGAGGAGCGGGAGGGCTTTACGAGCAGTACTTC
>TRBJ2-5|TRBV30|few|TRBD2
CAWSGTSGRSETQYF
TGTGCCTGGAGCGGGACTAGCGGCCGATCAGAGACCCAGTACTTC
>TRBJ2-2|TRBV2|-|-
CASRREGELFF
TGTGCCAGCAGGAGAGAAGGGGAGCTGTTTTTT
>TRBJ2-1|TRBV14|-|-
CASSPPGAQTIHNEQFF
TGTGCCAGCAGCCCACCGGGAGCACAAACCATACACAATGAGCAGTTCTTC
>TRBJ1-5|TRBV7-2|-|TRBD1
CASSHRQGSGSNQPQHF
TGTGCCAGCAGCCACAGACAGGGGTCGGGTAGCAATCAGCCCCAGCATTTT
>TRBJ2-7|TRBV11-3|once|TRBD1
CASSPGTGYYEQYF
TGTGCCAGCAGCCCTGGGACAGGGTACTACGAGCAGTACTTC
>TRBJ2-5|TRBV25-1|few|TRBD2
CASSDYWTSGRLETQYF
TGTGCCAGCAGTGACTATTGGACTAGCGGGAGATTAGAGACCCAGTACTTC
>TRBJ2-7|TRBV19|few|TRBD1
CASSTGQVRSEQYF
TGTGCCAGTAGCACAGGACAGGTGAGGAGCGAGCAGTACTTC
>TRBJ2-7|TRBV29-1|few|TRBD2
CSVAGRTTYEQYF
TGCAGCGTTGCCGGGAGGACGACATACGAGCAGTACTTC
>TRBJ2-3|TRBV18|-|TRBD1
CASSPGQGYTQYF
TGTGCCAGCTCACCTGGACAGGGTTATACGCAGTATTTT
>TRBJ1-5|TRBV18|-|-
CASSPLGQDNQPQHF
TGTGCCAGCTCACCACTAGGTCAGGATAATCAGCCCCAGCATTTT
>TRBJ2-2|TRBV9|-|TRBD1
CASSDDSGTGGTGELFF
TGTGCCAGCAGCGACGATTCCGGGACAGGGGGCACCGGGGAGCTGTTTTTT
>TRBJ2-5|TRBV6-5|-|TRBD1
CASSYTGTGLRETQYF
TGTGCCAGCAGTTACACCGGGACAGGGCTAAGGGAGACCCAGTACTTC
>TRBJ2-5|TRBV5-1|few|TRBD2
CASSLFSGSETQYF
TGCGCCAGCAGCTTGTTCAGCGGGAGTGAGACCCAGTACTTC
>TRBJ1-2|TRBV27|-|-
CASSPTINYGYTF
TGTGCCAGCAGCCCGACAATTAACTATGGCTACACCTTC
>TRBJ2-3|TRBV14|-|-
CASSQEILSGTQYF
TGTGCCAGCAGCCAAGAAATTCTATCCGGTACGCAGTATTTT
>TRBJ2-3|TRBV7-2|-|TRBD2
CASSYGRAGTDTQYF
TGTGCCAGCAGCTACGGGAGGGCCGGCACAGATACGCAGTATTTT
>TRBJ2-1|TRBV7-2|few|TRBD1
CASSLLDRPLGEQFF
TGTGCCAGCAGCTTACTGGACAGGCCCTTGGGTGAGCAGTTCTTC
>TRBJ1-1|TRBV27|few|-
CASSQYSGGRTEAFF
TGTGCCAGCAGCCAGTACTCTGGGGGCCGCACTGAAGCTTTCTTT
>TRBJ2-1|TRBV18|few|TRBD2
CASSPTSGSANEQFF
TGTGCCAGCTCACCGACTAGCGGGAGTGCTAATGAGCAGTTCTTC
>TRBJ2-5|TRBV7-3|-|TRBD2
CASSPAPLGSGNKETQYF
TGTGCCAGCAGCCCCGCCCCACTGGGTAGCGGGAATAAAGAGACCCAGTACTTC
>TRBJ1-5|TRBV30|few|-
CAWSSSSNQPQHF
TGTGCCTGGAGTTCCTCTAGCAATCAGCCCCAGCATTTT
>TRBJ2-3|TRBV30|few|-
CAWSVSTAPSTDTQYF
TGTGCCTGGAGTGTCAGCACAGCTCCTAGCACAGATACGCAGTATTTT
>TRBJ2-5|TRBV25-1|-|-
CASSAQAEETQYF
TGTGCCAGCAGCGCACAAGCGGAAGAGACCCAGTACTTC
>TRBJ1-5|TRBV27|few|-
CASSWQSNQPQHF
TGTGCCAGCAGTTGGCAGAGCAATCAGCCCCAGCATTTT
>TRBJ2-3|TRBV9|-|TRBD2
CASSATSGRADTQYF
TGTGCCAGCAGCGCGACTAGCGGGAGAGCGGATACGCAGTATTTT
>TRBJ2-7|TRBV21-1|few|-
CALLQRREGLDEQYF
TGTGCCCTCCTTCAGCGACGGGAGGGCCTGGACGAGCAGTACTTC
>TRBJ1-1|TRBV28|-|-
CASSLLAAGNTEAFF
TGTGCCAGCAGTTTACTGGCCGCAGGGAACACTGAAGCTTTCTTT
>TRBJ2-1|TRBV28|-|TRBD1
CASSLSGTGRYNEQFF
TGTGCCAGCAGTTTATCCGGGACAGGAAGATACAATGAGCAGTTCTTC
>TRBJ2-7|TRBV21-1|few|-
CASSKDSPSSVPPYEQYF
TGTGCCAGCAGCAAAGATTCCCCCAGTAGCGTACCGCCCTACGAGCAGTACTTC
>TRBJ2-1|TRBV4-3|few|-
CASSQDPRTAYNEQFF
TGCGCCAGCAGCCAAGATCCTAGGACTGCCTACAATGAGCAGTTCTTC
>TRBJ1-2|TRBV5-1|-|TRBD1
CASSLDRGDGYTF
TGCGCCAGCAGCTTGGACAGGGGAGATGGCTACACCTTC
>TRBJ1-5|TRBV6-5|-|-
CASSSGTQPQHF
TGTGCCAGCAGTTCCGGGACACAGCCCCAGCATTTT
>TRBJ2-5|TRBV4-3|-|-
CAGSLGEVEETQYF
TGCGCCGGAAGTTTGGGGGAGGTGGAAGAGACCCAGTACTTC
>TRBJ2-1|TRBV7-9|few|-
CASSLAGGAPYNEQFF
TGTGCCAGCAGCTTAGCGGGGGGGGCACCCTACAATGAGCAGTTCTTC
>TRBJ1-2|TRBV30|-|-
CAWRTGDGYTF
TGTGCCTGGAGAACCGGGGATGGCTACACCTTC